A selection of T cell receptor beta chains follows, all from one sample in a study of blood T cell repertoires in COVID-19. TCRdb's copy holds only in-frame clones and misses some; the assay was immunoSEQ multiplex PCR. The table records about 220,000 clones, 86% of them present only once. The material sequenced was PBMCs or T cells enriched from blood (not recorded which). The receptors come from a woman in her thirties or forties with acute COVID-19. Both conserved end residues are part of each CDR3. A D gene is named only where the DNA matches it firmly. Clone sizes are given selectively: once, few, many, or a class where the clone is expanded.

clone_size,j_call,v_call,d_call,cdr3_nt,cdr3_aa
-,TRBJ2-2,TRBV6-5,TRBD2,TGTGCCAGCACCTGGGGAGGGGCCTTGGGGGAGCTGTTTTTT,CASTWGGALGELFF
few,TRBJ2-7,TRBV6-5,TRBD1,TGTGCCAGCCGACAGGGAATCTACGAGCAGTACTTC,CASRQGIYEQYF
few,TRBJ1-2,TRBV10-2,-,TGCGCCAGCAGCCATCCCCAAAGGAGAAATGGCTACACCTTC,CASSHPQRRNGYTF
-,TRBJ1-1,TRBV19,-,TGTGCCAGTACGCTTGGGGGGTTCGGCACTGAAGCTTTCTTT,CASTLGGFGTEAFF
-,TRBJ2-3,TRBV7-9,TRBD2,TGTGCCAGCAGCATACTAGCGACGGGGCGGGATACGCAGTATTTT,CASSILATGRDTQYF
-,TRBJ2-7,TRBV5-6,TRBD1,TGTGCCAGCAGCCGAAGGACAGGGCCTTCCTACGAGCAGTACTTC,CASSRRTGPSYEQYF
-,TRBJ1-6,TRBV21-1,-,TGTGCCAGCAGCAAAGCGACAGATCTTAATTCACCCCTCCACTTT,CASSKATDLNSPLHF
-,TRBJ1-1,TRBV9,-,TGTGCCAGCAGCGTATCAGGGGCCTTTAAATCTGAAGCTTTCTTT,CASSVSGAFKSEAFF
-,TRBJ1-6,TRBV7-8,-,TGTGCCACCGGCGGGATGGTACCTAATTCACCCCTCCACTTT,CATGGMVPNSPLHF
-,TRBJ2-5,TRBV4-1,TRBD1,TGCGCCAGCAGCCAGGGGGACAGGGAGGAAGAGACCCAGTACTTC,CASSQGDREEETQYF
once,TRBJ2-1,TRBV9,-,TGTGCCAGCAACAAGGGGGAGTTCGGAATGGCGAGCTATGAGCAGTTCTTC,CASNKGEFGMASYEQFF
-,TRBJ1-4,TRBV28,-,TGTGCCAGCAGAACAACAGGACGGTGGGAAAAACTGTTTTTT,CASRTTGRWEKLFF
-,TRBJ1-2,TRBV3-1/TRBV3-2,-,TGTGCCAGCAGCCAAGATTTTGAGAGGTGGCTTAGTGGCTACACCTTC,CASSQDFERWLSGYTF